A selection of T cell receptor beta chains follows, all from one sample in a study of cytomegalovirus exposure and HLA in healthy donors. Produced via immunoSEQ multiplex PCR; TCRdb's table is partial and in-frame only. The sample lists more than 60,000 clones, under 96% occurring once. The sequenced sample consisted of PBMCs. The receptors derive from a woman aged 18-30 years in good health and CMV-seropositive. Both conserved end residues are part of each CDR3. D genes are given only for firm matches. The size field is filled for only some rows; it gives once, few, many or a size class.

J,D,size,V,DNA,CDR3
TRBJ2-3,-,-,TRBV5-1,TGCGCCAGCAGCTTGTCTCGGGGGTTAGGGGTTGGTGGTCGCAGCACAGATACGCAGTATTTT,CASSLSRGLGVGGRSTDTQYF
TRBJ2-7,TRBD2,-,TRBV9,TGTGCCAGCAGCGTAGAGCCTAGCGGAGGGACCTACGAGCAGTACTTC,CASSVEPSGGTYEQYF
TRBJ2-1,TRBD2,-,TRBV18,TGTGCCAGCTCAATGGGACTAGCGGATTACAATGAGCAGTTCTTC,CASSMGLADYNEQFF
TRBJ1-2,TRBD1,-,TRBV7-8,TGTGCCAGCAGCCTACGGAACGACAGGGGGCTTTCTGGTGGCTACACCTTC,CASSLRNDRGLSGGYTF
TRBJ2-7,-,-,TRBV7-3,TGTGCCAGCAGCTCCAATCTGCGGACAGCGAGCTCCTACGAGCAGTACTTC,CASSSNLRTASSYEQYF
TRBJ2-3,TRBD2,-,TRBV7-3,TGTGCCAGCAGCTTAGTACTAGCGGGAGCGGGAGGCACAGATACGCAGTATTTT,CASSLVLAGAGGTDTQYF
TRBJ2-1,TRBD2,once,TRBV19,TGTGCCAGTAGTTTAGGGACTAGCGGGAGTTACAATGAGCAGTTCTTC,CASSLGTSGSYNEQFF
TRBJ2-1,-,-,TRBV21-1,TGTGCCAGCAGGACGCTACTAGCGGGAGGGCCATATGAGCAGTTCTTC,CASRTLLAGGPYEQFF
TRBJ2-2,TRBD2,-,TRBV6-1,TGTGCCAGCAGTGGCCCGGAGCGGGGCACCGGGGAGCTGTTTTTT,CASSGPERGTGELFF
TRBJ1-4,-,-,TRBV18,TGTGCCAGCTCACCAGGACAGATAGATGGTGAAAAACTGTTTTTT,CASSPGQIDGEKLFF
TRBJ2-1,TRBD2,few,TRBV7-9,TGTGCCAGCAGCTTAGGTGGTCTAGCGGGCTCCTACAATGAGCAGTTCTTC,CASSLGGLAGSYNEQFF
TRBJ1-2,-,-,TRBV20-1,TGCAGTGCTCCTGACTATGGCTACACCTTC,CSAPDYGYTF
TRBJ2-1,TRBD1,-,TRBV27,TGTGCCAGCAGTCCGGACCGGACAGGGGCGGGGCAGTTCTTC,CASSPDRTGAGQFF
TRBJ2-1,-,-,TRBV27,TGTGCCAGCATAGGGGCCCCTAATGAGCAGTTCTTC,CASIGAPNEQFF
TRBJ2-7,-,-,TRBV7-8,TGTGCCAGCAGCTTAGGAGACAGCCTCTACGAGCAGTACTTC,CASSLGDSLYEQYF
TRBJ1-2,-,-,TRBV11-3,TGTGCCAGCAGCTCCGGAGATTATGGCTACACCTTC,CASSSGDYGYTF
TRBJ2-1,-,-,TRBV15,TGTGCCACCAGCAGCGGTTACCGGTCCTACAATGAGCAGTTCTTC,CATSSGYRSYNEQFF
TRBJ2-2,TRBD2,-,TRBV19,TGTGCCAGTAGTAGGACTAGCGGGAAATCCGGGGAGCTGTTTTTT,CASSRTSGKSGELFF
TRBJ1-2,-,-,TRBV15,TGTGCCACCAGCAGAGAGAGGGAGGTATCCTATGGCTACACCTTC,CATSREREVSYGYTF
TRBJ2-5,TRBD1,-,TRBV9,TGTGCCAGCAGCGAAGGGACAGGGGATATGGAGACCCAGTACTTC,CASSEGTGDMETQYF
TRBJ2-7,TRBD2,-,TRBV27,TGTGCCAGCAGACCCAGGACTAGCGGCTACGAGCAGTACTTC,CASRPRTSGYEQYF
TRBJ2-5,TRBD2,-,TRBV18,TGTGCCAGCTCCACCATAGCGGGAGAGACCCAGTACTTC,CASSTIAGETQYF
TRBJ2-6,TRBD1,-,TRBV29-1,TGCAGCGTACAGGGGTCCTCCAACTCTAGGGCCAACGTCCTGACTTTC,CSVQGSSNSRANVLTF
TRBJ2-6,-,once,TRBV4-1,TGCGCCAGCAGCCATCGACTTTCATCTGGGGCCAACGTCCTGACTTTC,CASSHRLSSGANVLTF
TRBJ1-2,-,-,TRBV21-1,TGTGCCAGCAGTGGGGGAGGACACACTCTAGACTATGGCTACACCTTC,CASSGGGHTLDYGYTF
TRBJ1-4,-,-,TRBV2,TGTGCCAGCAGTGAAGGAGTCGAAAAACTGTTTTTT,CASSEGVEKLFF
TRBJ2-1,TRBD2,-,TRBV28,TGTGCCAGCAGTTTACGGACTAGCGGGAGAAATGAGCAGTTCTTC,CASSLRTSGRNEQFF
TRBJ1-2,-,few,TRBV27,TGTGCCAGCAGTTTTGCGGGTGGGGGCTACACCTTC,CASSFAGGGYTF
TRBJ2-1,-,-,TRBV4-1,TGCGCCAGCAGCCACATCAATGAGCAGTTCTTC,CASSHINEQFF
TRBJ2-5,-,-,TRBV27,TGTGCCAGCTCTCGCTCCTTTTACTCGGAGACCCAGTACTTC,CASSRSFYSETQYF
TRBJ1-2,TRBD1,-,TRBV28,TGTGCCAGCAGTTCCCAGGGGGACATCCCTAACTATGGCTACACCTTC,CASSSQGDIPNYGYTF
TRBJ2-5,-,-,TRBV30,TGTGCCTGCCTAGACGATGCCGACTACCAAGAGACCCAGTACTTC,CACLDDADYQETQYF
TRBJ2-7,-,-,TRBV27,TGTGCCAGCAGTTTAAGGCCCCCAGGGGTCTACGAGCAGTACTTC,CASSLRPPGVYEQYF
TRBJ2-7,TRBD1,-,TRBV18,TGTGCCAGCTCAATGGGACAGGGCTTTGATGAGCAGTACTTC,CASSMGQGFDEQYF
TRBJ1-1,TRBD1,-,TRBV19,TGTGCCAGTAGTAGGGACAGGGGGCCGGAGACTGAAGCTTTCTTT,CASSRDRGPETEAFF
TRBJ2-5,TRBD1,-,TRBV5-1,TGCGCCAGCAGCTTGGTAGGGGGCGCAGGGGAGACCCAGTACTTC,CASSLVGGAGETQYF
TRBJ1-1,-,-,TRBV30,TGTGCCTGGAGTTCATCACAGGGAGTTGACACTGAAGCTTTCTTT,CAWSSSQGVDTEAFF
TRBJ1-1,-,-,TRBV19,TGTGCCAGTAGTATGGTCAGGGAGGACACTGAAGCTTTCTTT,CASSMVREDTEAFF
TRBJ2-7,TRBD2,once,TRBV7-6,TGTGCCAGCAGCTTAGGAAGTGTGGCTAGCGGGAGGGCATTGCAGTACTTC,CASSLGSVASGRALQYF
TRBJ2-1,-,-,TRBV7-2,TGTGCCAGCAGCTTGAGTCAGGCGTCCTACAATGAGCAGTTCTTC,CASSLSQASYNEQFF
TRBJ2-4,TRBD1,-,TRBV7-8,TGTGCCAGCAGCTCAGGACAGGGAAACATTCAGTACTTC,CASSSGQGNIQYF
TRBJ2-6,-,-,TRBV27,TGTGCCAGCAGTTCTTGGGCCTCCGGGGCCAACGTCCTGACTTTC,CASSSWASGANVLTF
TRBJ1-1,-,-,TRBV4-2,TGTGCCAGCAGCCAAGATCGGGGATACACTGAAGCTTTCTTT,CASSQDRGYTEAFF
TRBJ2-7,TRBD2,once,TRBV6-1,TGTGCCAGCAGGGAAAGCGGGAGGGCCGGGGAGCAGTACTTC,CASRESGRAGEQYF
TRBJ1-3,-,-,TRBV28,TGTGCCAGCAGTTCCCTGCAGGCCACTGGAAACACCATATATTTT,CASSSLQATGNTIYF
TRBJ1-1,-,-,TRBV5-6,TGTGCCAGCAGCTTGAGGGGTACTGAAGCTTTCTTT,CASSLRGTEAFF
TRBJ2-5,TRBD2,few,TRBV11-2,TGTGCCAGCAGCCAATACGAAGTCCCGCTAGCGGACAAAGAGACCCAGTACTTC,CASSQYEVPLADKETQYF
TRBJ2-3,-,-,TRBV18,TGTGCCAGCTCACCACCCCATTCCCAACAGGGAACGCAGTATTTT,CASSPPHSQQGTQYF
TRBJ2-2,TRBD2,once,TRBV7-8,TGTGCCAGCAGCCAGAAGCGGGAGTTGGGCGGGGAGCTGTTTTTT,CASSQKRELGGELFF
TRBJ1-2,TRBD1,-,TRBV5-4,TGTGCCAGCAGCCCGGGACAGGGAGGAGGGGGCTATGGCTACACCTTC,CASSPGQGGGGYGYTF